This T cell receptor (beta chain) stems from a study of blood T cells in healthy people across ages. Study-level information: In model experiments, template switching was able to capture about one barcoded beta molecule for every two T cells that were present.

On this clonotype: The target antigen is unknown.

Germline CDR1 MNHEY, CDR2 SVGEGT. The CDR3 runs 12 residues. Researchers isolated at least 7 million PBMCs per sample. The study, taken as a whole, reports: TCR beta diversity, measured per million T cells, fell in a roughly linear way with age.

A J-beta primer mix and a sample-barcoded 5' primer were used in a second PCR of about 7 to 12 cycles. TCRdb itself ran the 5' RACE reads through MiXCR, one entry per CDR3 protein. The data contain fewer than 2 million distinct CDR3 sequences, around 40% of them seen just once; the ten biggest clones take up approximately 22%. This clonotype was obtained from a human donor in good health. The J gene is TRBJ2-5, the V gene TRBV6-2 or TRBV6-3, with 7 positions matching TRBD1. The DNA end favors TRBJ2-7, so the J call may be wrong. The specimen was blood. This CDR3 reads CASRPQGTEQYF. The CDR3 bases are TGTGCCAGCAGACCACAGGGGACCGAGCAGTACTTC.